The 29 T cell receptor beta chains in this list originate from one sample, sequenced in a study of blood T cell repertoires in COVID-19. Only in-frame clones appear in the TCRdb table, and some are missing; sequencing was by immunoSEQ multiplex PCR. The data hold 150,000 to 160,000 clones, with 75% to 90% observed a single time. Sequenced input: peripheral blood. The source of these receptors is a woman aged 40 to 55 with acute or convalescent COVID-19.

This chain links TRBV10-2 with TRBJ2-7; perhaps TRBD1 as D (5 bases). Germline lookup yields CDR1 WSHSY and CDR2 SAAADI. The CDR3 runs 13 residues. V gave up 6 bases and J gave up 2 bases, with 11 bases separating them. For the CDR3, the DNA is TGCGCCAGCAGCCCAACAGGAGCCTACGAGCAGTACTTC. This sequence encodes CASSPTGAYEQYF.

The V and J genes are TRBV11-2 and TRBJ2-1, with 8 bases matching TRBD2. Trimming at V came to 5 bases and at J to 8 bases, leaving 14 bases not matched to a gene. The CDR3 is 16 residues long. Germline CDR1 SGHAT, CDR2 FQNNGV. Here the CDR3 DNA reads TGTGCCAGCAGCCGACGGAGTAGCGGGACTTGGTATGAGCAGTTCTTC. This translates into CASSRRSSGTWYEQFF.

The V gene is TRBV7-8, the J gene TRBJ2-2, with TRBD2 matching over 10 bases. V was clipped by 8 bases and J by 4 bases; unmatched bases: 10. Per germline, CDR1 SGHVS and CDR2 FQNEAQ. CDR3 length equals 16 residues. In DNA form, the CDR3 reads TGTGCCAGCTCAGAGCGGGGGGGCACGGGCACCGGGGAGCTGTTTTTT. Its protein product is CASSERGGTGTGELFF.

CDR3 in DNA: TGCGCCAGCAGCTCTCAGGGTTTTTCGGAGACCCAGTACTTC. Translating gives CASSSQGFSETQYF. The rearrangement uses TRBV5-1 and TRBJ2-5, with D possibly matching TRBD1 (5 bases). There are 14 residues in the CDR3. The germline gives CDR1 SGHRS, CDR2 YFSETQ. Trimming removed 3 bases from V and 5 bases from J, with 14 bases in between.

In this sample, this clone turned up once. This chain connects TRBV27 to TRBJ2-2, with TRBD1 identical over 9 bases. Germline loops: CDR1 MNHEY, CDR2 SMNVEV (reference sequence). CDR3 length equals 14 residues. V was clipped by 8 bases and J by 4 bases; unmatched bases: 5. CDR3 nucleotide sequence: TGTGCCAGCCGATGGGACAGGGTCACCGGGGAGCTGTTTTTT. Translation gives CASRWDRVTGELFF.

The chain employs TRBV24-1 and TRBJ1-2, with a possible D match to TRBD1 (5 bases). CDR1 and CDR2 from the germline V gene are KGHDR and SFDVKD. V was cut by 4 bases and J by 6 bases, with 11 bases left in between. CDR3 size: 13 residues. CDR3 bases: TGTGCCACCAGTGACCAGGGACTGGATGGCTACACCTTC. Amino acid sequence: CATSDQGLDGYTF.

The gene calls are TRBV4-1 and TRBJ1-2; maybe TRBD1 (6 bases). The length of the CDR3 is 14 residues. CDR1 is MGHRA, CDR2 YSYEKL, per germline. V lost 0 bases to trimming and J lost 8 bases, with 13 bases between them. CDR3 region: CASSQESRGHGYTF. CDR3 sequence (DNA): TGCGCCAGCAGCCAAGAAAGCAGGGGCCACGGCTACACCTTC.

This clone was recorded once. The chain carries TRBV24-1 and TRBJ2-1, with a weak D call TRBD1 (6 bases). Germline V gene data show CDR1 as KGHDR and CDR2 as SFDVKD. V was clipped by 3 bases and J by 9 bases, with 11 bases between them. The CDR3 is 13 amino acids. The DNA for the CDR3 is TGTGCCACCAGTGATCCGGACAGATTTGAGCAGTTCTTC. The encoded protein is CATSDPDRFEQFF.

The chain has TRBV14 and TRBJ1-1, with D perhaps TRBD1 (6 bases). Looked up from germline, CDR1 is SGHDN and CDR2 is FVKESK. The CDR3 sequence is 15 residues long. Deletions cut 1 base from V and 0 bases from J, with 9 bases between. The CDR3 DNA follows: TGTGCCAGCAGCCAAGGTTGGGGGCTGAACACTGAAGCTTTCTTT. Translation gives CASSQGWGLNTEAFF.

This sequence joins TRBV30 and TRBJ1-1, with D possibly TRBD1 on 6 matching bases. The germline CDR1 and CDR2 sequences are GTSNPN and SVGIG (reference sequence). The CDR3 is 14 residues long. V was cut by 3 bases and J by 7 bases, with 18 bases left in between. The CDR3 coding sequence is TGTGCCTGGAGCGAGACGGGGGGCCCCGATGAAGCTTTCTTT. Amino acids: CAWSETGGPDEAFF.

The chain has TRBV7-2 and TRBJ2-3, with D tentatively TRBD2 (5 bases). CDR1 and CDR2 (germline): SGHTA, FQGNSA. V was trimmed by 11 bases and J by 2 bases, leaving 26 bases between them. CDR3 length equals 17 residues. The CDR3 DNA is TGTGCCGCCCCCCCGGGCGGACTTAACCTGAACACAGATACGCAGTATTTT. As protein: CAAPPGGLNLNTDTQYF. The full variable domain, completed using reference TRBV7-2 and TRBJ2-3, is GAGVSQSPSNKVTEKGKDVELRCDPISGHTALYWYRQSLGQGLEFLIYFQGNSAPDKSGLPSDRFSAERTGGSVSTLTIQRTQQEDSAVYLCAAPPGGLNLNTDTQYFGPGTRLTVL.

V and J are TRBV10-2 and TRBJ2-7; 7 bases agree with TRBD1. Germline lookup yields CDR1 WSHSY and CDR2 SAAADI. This CDR3 contains 12 residues. J lost 4 bases, V lost 7 bases, and 4 bases had no gene match. CDR3 loop: CASTRGRYEQYF. CDR3 bases: TGCGCCAGCACAAGGGGGCGTTACGAGCAGTACTTC.

The CDR3 spells CATSKGVGLLKNIQYF. DNA for the CDR3: TGTGCCACCAGTAAGGGGGTAGGCCTTTTAAAAAACATTCAGTACTTC. This rearrangement joins TRBV24-1 to TRBJ2-4, with D tentatively TRBD1 (6 bases). The CDR3 loop spans 16 amino acids. With 6 bases removed from V and 4 bases from J, the gap between germline ends came to 18 bases. Looked up from germline, CDR1 is KGHDR and CDR2 is SFDVKD.

The rearrangement uses TRBV5-1 and TRBJ1-4, with D possibly matching TRBD1 (6 bases). CDR1 and CDR2 (germline): SGHRS, YFSETQ. The length of the CDR3 is 17 residues. V was cut by 0 bases and J by 0 bases, with 12 bases left in between. The CDR3 sequence is CASSLGGRLATNEKLFF. CDR3 DNA: TGCGCCAGCAGCTTGGGGGGGCGGCTTGCAACTAATGAAAAACTGTTTTTT.

A single count supports this clone. The chain joins TRBV18 to TRBJ2-5, with 10 nucleotides matching TRBD2. CDR3 size: 17 residues. With V trimmed by 3 bases and J by 5 bases, 12 bases remained unmatched. Germline CDR1 KGHSH, CDR2 LQKENI. CDR3 DNA: TGTGCCAGCTCACCTCTTTCGCTAGCGGGAGTTGGGGAGACCCAGTACTTC. Amino acid sequence: CASSPLSLAGVGETQYF. Using reference TRBV18 and TRBJ2-5 for the parts outside the CDR3, the full variable domain is NAGVMQNPRHLVRRRGQEARLRCSPMKGHSHVYWYRQLPEEGLKFMVYLQKENIIDESGMPKERFSAEFPKEGPSILRIQQVVRGDSAAYFCASSPLSLAGVGETQYFGPGTRLLVL.

V is TRBV6-2 or TRBV6-3 and J is TRBJ2-3; D gene ambiguous. Per the germline V gene, CDR1 is MNHEY and CDR2 is SVGEGT. With 3 bases removed from V and 2 bases from J, the gap between germline ends came to 9 bases. The CDR3 is 14 residues long. CDR3 amino acids: CASSYLQYTDTQYF. CDR3 bases: TGTGCCAGCAGTTATTTACAGTACACAGATACGCAGTATTTT.

The V gene is TRBV15, the J gene TRBJ1-1; D unresolved. The CDR3 extends over 14 amino acids. From germline, CDR1 is LNHNV and CDR2 YYDKDF (reference sequence). With 0 bases removed from V and 1 base from J, the gap between germline ends came to 6 bases. CDR3 sequence reads: CATSRDLGNTEAFF. The CDR3 DNA reads as TGTGCCACCAGCAGAGATCTAGGGAACACTGAAGCTTTCTTT.

The chain links TRBV24-1 to TRBJ2-6; D is possibly TRBD2 (7 bases). The CDR3 spans 13 residues. Trimming stripped 5 bases from V and 12 bases from J, with 13 bases between. The germline V gene has CDR1 KGHDR and CDR2 SFDVKD. In nucleotides, the CDR3 is TGTGCCACCAGTGTTCGGGGAGGGGGCGTCCTGACTTTC. It is translated as CATSVRGGGVLTF.

As concerns this clone: At one of its ends the junction is not consistent with the germline gene, which may arise from a read error. The V call is TRBV7-9, the J call TRBJ1-2, with D possibly being TRBD1 (6 bases). Per germline, CDR1 SEHNR and CDR2 FQNEAQ (reference sequence). CDR3 size: 12 residues. CDR3 nucleotide sequence: TGTGCCAGCAGCCCGGGACACGGATCACTTCACTTC. It encodes CASSPGHGSLHF.

The rearrangement links TRBV12-3 or TRBV12-4 to TRBJ2-7; the D is unclear. The ends were cut back, 10 bases at V and 7 bases at J, with 20 bases in the middle. The CDR3 totals 13 residues. The CDR3 sequence: CATAATRRREQYF. The CDR3 DNA reads as TGTGCCACCGCAGCGACTCGACGACGGGAGCAGTACTTC.

This sequence joins TRBV19 and TRBJ2-2; D is perhaps TRBD2 (6 bases). V lost 6 bases and J lost 5, with 16 bases in between. This CDR3 comprises 15 residues. CDR1 LNHDA and CDR2 SQIVND come from the germline V gene (reference sequence). The CDR3 is CASSFERRGTGELFF. The CDR3 DNA is TGTGCCAGTAGCTTTGAACGGCGGGGTACCGGGGAGCTGTTTTTT.

The genes are TRBV27 and TRBJ1-1, with TRBD1 identical over 8 bases. The V and J ends lost 3 bases and 5 bases, in that order; junction bases with no gene match: 2. The length of the CDR3 is 13 residues. CDR1 and CDR2 from the germline V gene are MNHEY and SMNVEV (reference sequence). CDR3 sequence reads: CASSFRTGTEAFF. CDR3 nucleotide sequence: TGTGCCAGCAGTTTCCGGACAGGGACTGAAGCTTTCTTT.

The gene calls are TRBV28 and TRBJ1-4; tentative D call: TRBD1 (5 bases). CDR1 and CDR2 from the germline V gene are MDHEN and SYDVKM. Trimming took off 6 bases at V and 6 bases at J, with 17 bases between the two ends. The CDR3 sequence is 15 residues long. CDR3: CASRERWGGDEKLFF. The CDR3 coding sequence is TGTGCCAGCAGAGAACGGTGGGGCGGGGATGAAAAACTGTTTTTT.

The chain carries TRBV20-1 and TRBJ1-1; no reliable D call. The length of the CDR3 is 10 residues. V lost 4 bases to trimming and J lost 11 bases, with 11 bases between them. Germline loops: CDR1 DFQATT, CDR2 SNEGSKA (reference sequence). CDR3 nucleotide sequence: TGCAGTGCTATCGGGATGGGGGCTTTCTTT. Its translation: CSAIGMGAFF.

This chain joins TRBV7-9 and TRBJ2-5; weak D call: TRBD2 (5 bases). CDR3 length equals 17 residues. Trimming took off 3 bases at V and 0 bases at J, with 17 bases between the two ends. Germline V gene lookup returns CDR1 SEHNR and CDR2 FQNEAQ (reference sequence). The CDR3 here is CASSFKADGRDQETQYF. The CDR3 coding sequence is TGTGCCAGCAGCTTTAAGGCCGATGGGCGGGACCAAGAGACCCAGTACTTC.

This chain joins TRBV9 and TRBJ2-5; TRBD2 might be the D (5 bases). The CDR3 spans 15 residues. V was clipped by 1 base and J by 5 bases, with 15 bases between them. Germline loops: CDR1 SGDLS, CDR2 YYNGEE. The CDR3 coding sequence is TGTGCCAGCAGCGTACGGCCTGGGAGTCGCGAGACCCAGTACTTC. It encodes CASSVRPGSRETQYF.

The chain has TRBV7-3 and TRBJ2-2; 10 bases line up with TRBD2. The CDR3 spans 15 residues. V dropped 1 base and J dropped 6; count of bases not matched to a gene: 2. Germline CDR1 and CDR2: SGHTA and FQGTGA. This CDR3 is CASSLMLAGAGELFF. In DNA form, the CDR3 reads TGTGCCAGCAGCTTAATGCTAGCGGGGGCCGGGGAGCTGTTTTTT.

The gene calls are TRBV29-1 and TRBJ1-2, with D possibly matching TRBD1 (5 bases). The V end lost 4 bases, the J end lost 2 bases, and 8 bases lay between the germline ends. The CDR3 has 12 residues. CDR1 and CDR2 (germline): SQVTM, ANQGSEA. This CDR3 is CSVGSGNYGYTF. The CDR3 nucleotides read TGCAGCGTTGGGTCAGGGAACTATGGCTACACCTTC.

For the CDR3, the DNA is TGTGCCAGCAGCTCGCGGGCCTCCGATCTAAGGAGCGGGGAGCTGTTTTTT. It yields the protein CASSSRASDLRSGELFF. The chain joins TRBV7-9 to TRBJ2-2, with D possibly being TRBD2 (5 bases). Germline V gives CDR1 SEHNR, CDR2 FQNEAQ (reference sequence). The CDR3 totals 17 residues. The V and J ends lost 4 bases and 7 bases respectively, with 22 bases between them.